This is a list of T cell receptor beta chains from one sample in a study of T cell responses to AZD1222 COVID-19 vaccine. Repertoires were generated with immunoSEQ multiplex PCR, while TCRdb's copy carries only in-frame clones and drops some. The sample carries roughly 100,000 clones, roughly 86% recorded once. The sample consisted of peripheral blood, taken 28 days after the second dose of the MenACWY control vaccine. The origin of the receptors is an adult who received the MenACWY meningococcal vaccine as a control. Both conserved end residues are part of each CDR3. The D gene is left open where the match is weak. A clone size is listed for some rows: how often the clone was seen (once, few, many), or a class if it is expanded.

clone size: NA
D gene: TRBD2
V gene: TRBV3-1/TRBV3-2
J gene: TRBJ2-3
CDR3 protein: CASSQRFRRGGTDTQYF
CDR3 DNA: TGTGCCAGCAGCCAAAGGTTCAGGCGGGGGGGGACAGATACGCAGTATTTT

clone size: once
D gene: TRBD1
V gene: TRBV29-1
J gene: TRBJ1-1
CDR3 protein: CSVWTGNTEAFF
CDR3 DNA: TGCAGCGTTTGGACAGGGAACACTGAAGCTTTCTTT

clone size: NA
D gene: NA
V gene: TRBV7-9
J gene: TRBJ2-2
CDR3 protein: CASSWPERGKTGELFF
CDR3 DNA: TGTGCCAGCAGCTGGCCGGAACGGGGAAAAACCGGGGAGCTGTTTTTT

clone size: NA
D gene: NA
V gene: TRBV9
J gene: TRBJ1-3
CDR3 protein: CASSPQLAGNTIYF
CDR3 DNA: TGTGCCAGCAGCCCCCAACTTGCTGGAAACACCATATATTTT

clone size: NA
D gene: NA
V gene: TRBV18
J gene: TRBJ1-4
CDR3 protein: CASSPPGDNEKLFF
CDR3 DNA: TGTGCCAGCTCACCACCAGGAGATAATGAAAAACTGTTTTTT

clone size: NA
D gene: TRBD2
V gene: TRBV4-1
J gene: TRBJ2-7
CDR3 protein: CASSQDTSGSYEQYF
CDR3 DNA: TGCGCCAGCAGCCAAGATACTAGCGGCTCTTACGAGCAGTACTTC

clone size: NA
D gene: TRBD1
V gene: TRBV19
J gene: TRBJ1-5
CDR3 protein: CASNPDRVDNNQPQHF
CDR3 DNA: TGTGCCAGTAATCCCGACAGGGTGGATAACAATCAGCCCCAGCATTTT

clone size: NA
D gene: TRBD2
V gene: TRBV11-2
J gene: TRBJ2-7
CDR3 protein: CASSPAVGGSYEQYF
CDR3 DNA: TGTGCCAGCAGCCCTGCGGTGGGAGGGAGCTACGAGCAGTACTTC

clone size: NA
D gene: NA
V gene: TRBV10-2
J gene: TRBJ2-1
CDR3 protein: CASSSSAGRYNEQFF
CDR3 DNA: TGCGCCAGCAGTTCCTCGGCGGGGCGGTACAATGAGCAGTTCTTC

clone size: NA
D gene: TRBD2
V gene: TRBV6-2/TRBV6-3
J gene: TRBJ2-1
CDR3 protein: CASSTQTSGGGRQFF
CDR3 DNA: TGTGCCAGCAGTACCCAGACTAGCGGGGGCGGCCGGCAGTTCTTC

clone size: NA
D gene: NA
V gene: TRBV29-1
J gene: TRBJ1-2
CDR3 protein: CSVDTGSGYTF
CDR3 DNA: TGCAGCGTTGATACGGGTAGCGGCTACACCTTC

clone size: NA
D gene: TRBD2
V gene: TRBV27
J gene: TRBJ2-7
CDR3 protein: CASTRTGGSYEQYF
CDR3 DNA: TGTGCCAGCACGCGTACGGGGGGTTCCTACGAGCAGTACTTC

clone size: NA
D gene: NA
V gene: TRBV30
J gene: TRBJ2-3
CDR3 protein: CAWGTTDTQYF
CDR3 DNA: TGTGCCTGGGGGACCACAGATACGCAGTATTTT

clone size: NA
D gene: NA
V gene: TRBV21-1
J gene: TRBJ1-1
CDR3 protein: CASSKPGSPRGNTEAFF
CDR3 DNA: TGTGCCAGCAGCAAGCCGGGATCCCCCCGAGGGAACACTGAAGCTTTCTTT

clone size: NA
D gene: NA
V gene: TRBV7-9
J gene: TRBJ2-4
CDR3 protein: CASSLDLIRDIRAKNIQYF
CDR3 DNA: TGTGCCAGCAGCCTAGATTTAATCCGGGACATCCGAGCCAAAAACATTCAGTACTTC

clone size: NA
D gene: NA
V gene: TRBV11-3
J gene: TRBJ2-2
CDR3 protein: CASSLEGYGELFF
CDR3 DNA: TGTGCCAGCAGCTTAGAAGGGTACGGGGAGCTGTTTTTT

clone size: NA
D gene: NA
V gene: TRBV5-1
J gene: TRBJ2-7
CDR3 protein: CASAARGGINYEQYF
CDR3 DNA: TGCGCCAGCGCCGCAAGGGGCGGAATCAACTACGAGCAGTACTTC

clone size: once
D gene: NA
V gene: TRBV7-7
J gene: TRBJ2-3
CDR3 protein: CASSLRAAPTDTQYF
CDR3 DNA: TGTGCCAGCAGCTTAAGGGCAGCGCCCACAGATACGCAGTATTTT

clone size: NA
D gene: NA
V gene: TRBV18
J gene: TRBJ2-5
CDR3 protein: CASSPQHSQQETQYF
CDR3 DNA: TGTGCCAGCTCACCGCAACATAGCCAACAAGAGACCCAGTACTTC

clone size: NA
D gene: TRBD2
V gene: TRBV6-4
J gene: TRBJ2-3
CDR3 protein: CASSRLAGSTDTQYF
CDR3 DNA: TGTGCCAGCAGCAGACTAGCGGGGTCCACAGATACGCAGTATTTT

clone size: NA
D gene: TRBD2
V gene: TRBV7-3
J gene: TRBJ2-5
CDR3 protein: CASSPSAGGQETQYF
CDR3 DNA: TGTGCCAGCAGCCCCTCAGCGGGGGGCCAAGAGACCCAGTACTTC

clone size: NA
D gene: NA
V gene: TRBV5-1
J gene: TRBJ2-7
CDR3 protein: CASSLEGTGTFSTYEQYF
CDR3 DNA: TGCGCCAGCAGCTTGGAGGGGACGGGGACTTTCTCGACCTACGAGCAGTACTTC

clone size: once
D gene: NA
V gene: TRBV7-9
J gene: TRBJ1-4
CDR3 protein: CASSPSGPVNEKLFF
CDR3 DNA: TGTGCCAGCAGCCCTTCAGGCCCTGTCAATGAAAAACTGTTTTTT

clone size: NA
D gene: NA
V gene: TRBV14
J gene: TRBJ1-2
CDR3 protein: CASSPQLRTIYGYTF
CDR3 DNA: TGTGCCAGCAGCCCCCAACTTAGGACCATCTATGGCTACACCTTC

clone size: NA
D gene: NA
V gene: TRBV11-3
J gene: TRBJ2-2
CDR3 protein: CASSPPGGQGTGELFF
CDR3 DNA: TGTGCCAGCAGCCCGCCCGGGGGGCAGGGTACCGGGGAGCTGTTTTTT

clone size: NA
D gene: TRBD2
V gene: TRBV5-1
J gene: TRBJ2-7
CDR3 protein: CASSLGLAAAEQYF
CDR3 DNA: TGCGCCAGCAGCTTGGGACTAGCGGCCGCCGAGCAGTACTTC

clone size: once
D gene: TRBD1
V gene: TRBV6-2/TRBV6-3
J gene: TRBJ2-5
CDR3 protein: CASSDSGTGSQETQYF
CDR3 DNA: TGTGCCAGCAGTGATTCCGGGACAGGGAGCCAAGAGACCCAGTACTTC

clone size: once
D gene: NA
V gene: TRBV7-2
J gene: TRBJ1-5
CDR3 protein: CASSLHGANSNQPQHF
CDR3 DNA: TGTGCCAGCAGCCTCCACGGGGCCAATAGCAATCAGCCCCAGCATTTT

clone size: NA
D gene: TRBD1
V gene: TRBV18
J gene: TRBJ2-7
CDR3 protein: CASSPTGGEGYEQYF
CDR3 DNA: TGTGCCAGCTCACCCACAGGGGGCGAAGGTTACGAGCAGTACTTC

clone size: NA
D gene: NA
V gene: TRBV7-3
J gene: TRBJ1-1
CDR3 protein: CASSLPGVTEAFF
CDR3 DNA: TGTGCCAGCAGCTTACCAGGGGTGACTGAAGCTTTCTTT

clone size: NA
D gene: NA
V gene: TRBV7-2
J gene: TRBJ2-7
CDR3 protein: CASSLDGVLDEQYF
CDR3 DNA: TGTGCCAGCAGCTTAGATGGGGTTTTGGACGAGCAGTACTTC

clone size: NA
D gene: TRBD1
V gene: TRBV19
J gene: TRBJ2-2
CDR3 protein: CASPTGAGELFF
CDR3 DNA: TGTGCCAGTCCCACAGGGGCCGGGGAGCTGTTTTTT

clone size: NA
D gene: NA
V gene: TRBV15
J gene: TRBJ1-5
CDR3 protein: CATSRVGRGASTRQPQHF
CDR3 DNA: TGTGCCACCAGCAGAGTGGGAAGGGGCGCTTCGACGCGTCAGCCCCAGCATTTT

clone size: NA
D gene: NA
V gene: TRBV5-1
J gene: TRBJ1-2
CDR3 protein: CASSLMGTSNYGYTF
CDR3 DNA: TGCGCCAGCAGCTTGATGGGTACCTCTAACTATGGCTACACCTTC

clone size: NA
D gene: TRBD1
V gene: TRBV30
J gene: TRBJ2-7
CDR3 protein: CAWGTGFSEQYF
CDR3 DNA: TGTGCCTGGGGGACAGGGTTCAGCGAGCAGTACTTC

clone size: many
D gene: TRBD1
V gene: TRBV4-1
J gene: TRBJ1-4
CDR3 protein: CASAKQGIYEKLFF
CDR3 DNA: TGCGCCAGCGCTAAACAGGGGATCTATGAAAAACTGTTTTTT

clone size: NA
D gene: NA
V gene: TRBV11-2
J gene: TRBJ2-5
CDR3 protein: CASSRRSGFQETQYF
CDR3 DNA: TGTGCCAGCAGCCGACGGTCAGGGTTCCAAGAGACCCAGTACTTC

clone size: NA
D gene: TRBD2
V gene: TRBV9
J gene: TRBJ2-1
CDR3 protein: CASSRIAGARNNEQFF
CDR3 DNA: TGTGCCAGCAGCCGCATAGCGGGGGCTCGAAACAATGAGCAGTTCTTC

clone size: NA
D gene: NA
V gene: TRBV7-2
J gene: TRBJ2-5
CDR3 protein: CASSLGGTQETQYF
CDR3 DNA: TGTGCCAGCAGCTTAGGAGGGACACAAGAGACCCAGTACTTC

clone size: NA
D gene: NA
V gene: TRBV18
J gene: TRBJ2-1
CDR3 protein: CASSGPEAGQVSYNEQFF
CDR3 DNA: TGTGCCAGCTCAGGGCCTGAGGCAGGCCAGGTCTCCTACAATGAGCAGTTCTTC

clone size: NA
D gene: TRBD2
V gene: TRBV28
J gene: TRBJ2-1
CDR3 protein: CASSGEGLAGGQSYNEQFF
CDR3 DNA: TGTGCCAGCAGTGGCGAAGGACTAGCGGGGGGGCAGTCCTACAATGAGCAGTTCTTC

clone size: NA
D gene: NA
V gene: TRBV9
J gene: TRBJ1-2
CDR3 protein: CASGYTNYGYTF
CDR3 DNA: TGTGCCAGCGGTTACACTAACTATGGCTACACCTTC

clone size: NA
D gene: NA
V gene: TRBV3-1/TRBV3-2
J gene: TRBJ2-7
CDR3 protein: CASSPGQFYEQYF
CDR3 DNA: TGTGCCAGCAGCCCGGGACAATTCTACGAGCAGTACTTC

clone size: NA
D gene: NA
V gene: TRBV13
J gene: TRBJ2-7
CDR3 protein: CASSSISSYEQYF
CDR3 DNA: TGTGCCAGCAGCTCAATCTCCTCCTACGAGCAGTACTTC

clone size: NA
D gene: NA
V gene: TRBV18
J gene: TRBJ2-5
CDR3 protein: CASSPSQETQYF
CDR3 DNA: TGTGCCAGCTCACCAAGCCAAGAGACCCAGTACTTC

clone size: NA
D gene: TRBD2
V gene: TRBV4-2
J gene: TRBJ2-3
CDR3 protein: CASSRGTTGGDTQYF
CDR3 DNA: TGTGCCAGCAGCCGCGGGACTACCGGGGGAGATACGCAGTATTTT

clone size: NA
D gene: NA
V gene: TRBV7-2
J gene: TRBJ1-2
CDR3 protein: CASSLALNYGTYGYTF
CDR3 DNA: TGTGCCAGCAGCTTAGCGCTAAACTATGGGACCTATGGCTACACCTTC

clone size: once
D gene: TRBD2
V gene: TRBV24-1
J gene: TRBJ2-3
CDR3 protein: CATSDPSRGGGTDTQYF
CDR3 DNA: TGTGCCACCAGTGACCCTTCTCGGGGGGGCGGCACAGATACGCAGTATTTT

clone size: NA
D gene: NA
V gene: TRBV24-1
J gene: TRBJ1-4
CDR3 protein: CATADNNEKLFF
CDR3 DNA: TGTGCCACCGCGGACAACAATGAAAAACTGTTTTTT

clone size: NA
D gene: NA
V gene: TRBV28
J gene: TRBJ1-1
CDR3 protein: CASSFGGMNTEAFF
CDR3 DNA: TGTGCCAGCAGTTTTGGAGGGATGAACACTGAAGCTTTCTTT

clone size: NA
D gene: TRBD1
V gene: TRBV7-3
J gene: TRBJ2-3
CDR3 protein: CASSSSGTGGRTDTQYF
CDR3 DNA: TGTGCCAGCAGCTCTTCCGGGACAGGGGGCCGCACAGATACGCAGTATTTT

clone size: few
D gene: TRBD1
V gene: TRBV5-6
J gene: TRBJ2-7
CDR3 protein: CASSHLDRATFGGEQYF
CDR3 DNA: TGTGCCAGCAGCCACCTGGACAGGGCGACCTTCGGGGGCGAGCAGTACTTC

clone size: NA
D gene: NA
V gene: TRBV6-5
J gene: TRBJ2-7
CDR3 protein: CASTQGNTPSYEQYF
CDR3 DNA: TGTGCCAGCACGCAGGGAAACACCCCCTCCTACGAGCAGTACTTC

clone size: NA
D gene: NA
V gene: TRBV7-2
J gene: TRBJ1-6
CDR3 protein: CASSFKGADSPLHF
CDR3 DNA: TGTGCCAGCAGCTTCAAGGGAGCGGATTCACCCCTCCACTTT

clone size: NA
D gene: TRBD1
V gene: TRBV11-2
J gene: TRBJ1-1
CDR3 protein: CASSLDDRGYTEAFF
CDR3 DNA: TGTGCCAGCAGCTTAGATGACAGGGGGTACACTGAAGCTTTCTTT

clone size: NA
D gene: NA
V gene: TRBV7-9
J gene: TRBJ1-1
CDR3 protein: CASSLWGTGNTEAFF
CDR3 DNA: TGTGCCAGCAGCTTATGGGGCACCGGGAACACTGAAGCTTTCTTT

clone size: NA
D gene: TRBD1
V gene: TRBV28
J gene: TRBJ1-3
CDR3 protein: CASSSPVGQGARGSGNTIYF
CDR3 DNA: TGTGCCAGCAGTTCCCCCGTAGGACAGGGGGCGAGGGGGTCTGGAAACACCATATATTTT

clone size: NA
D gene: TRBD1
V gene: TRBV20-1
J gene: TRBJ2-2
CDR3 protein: CSASSTGGNTGELFF
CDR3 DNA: TGCAGTGCTAGTTCAACAGGGGGAAACACCGGGGAGCTGTTTTTT

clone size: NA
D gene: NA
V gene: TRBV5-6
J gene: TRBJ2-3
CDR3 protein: CASSFQGLSGTDTQYF
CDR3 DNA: TGTGCCAGCAGCTTTCAGGGACTCTCTGGCACAGATACGCAGTATTTT

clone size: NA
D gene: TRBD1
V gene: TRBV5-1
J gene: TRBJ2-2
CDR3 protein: CASSLAGQGAGELFF
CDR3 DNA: TGCGCCAGCAGCTTGGCGGGACAGGGGGCCGGGGAGCTGTTTTTT